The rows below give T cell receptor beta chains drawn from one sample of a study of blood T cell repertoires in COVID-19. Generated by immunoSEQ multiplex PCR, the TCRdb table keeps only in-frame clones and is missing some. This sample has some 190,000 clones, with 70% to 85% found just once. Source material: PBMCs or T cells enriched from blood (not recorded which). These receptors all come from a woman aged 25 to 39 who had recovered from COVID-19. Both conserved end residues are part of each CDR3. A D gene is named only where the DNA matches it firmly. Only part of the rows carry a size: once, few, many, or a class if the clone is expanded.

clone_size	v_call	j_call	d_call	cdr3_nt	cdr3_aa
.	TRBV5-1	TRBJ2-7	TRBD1	TGCGCCAGCAGCTTGTGGGGACAGGGAGATTACGAGCAGTACTTC	CASSLWGQGDYEQYF
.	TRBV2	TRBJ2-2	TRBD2	TGTGCCAGCAGTTCTAGCGGGAGAGGCACCGGGGAGCTGTTTTTT	CASSSSGRGTGELFF
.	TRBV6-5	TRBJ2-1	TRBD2	TGTGCCAGCAGTCCACCTAGCGGGAGTCGGAATGAGCAGTTCTTC	CASSPPSGSRNEQFF
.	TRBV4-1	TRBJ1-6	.	TGCGCCAGCAGCTCCCGGGACATTATTCCCGGTAATTCACCCCTCCACTTT	CASSSRDIIPGNSPLHF
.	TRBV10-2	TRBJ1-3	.	TGCGCCAGCAGTGAGTTACCGGGAGCAATCTCTGGAAACACCATATATTTT	CASSELPGAISGNTIYF
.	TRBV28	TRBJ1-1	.	TGTGCCAGCAGAAACCGTACACAAAACACTGAAGCTTTCTTT	CASRNRTQNTEAFF
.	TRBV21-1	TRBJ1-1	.	TGTGCCAGCAGCAAAGAGGGGGCTTGGGGGGACACTGAAGCTTTCTTT	CASSKEGAWGDTEAFF
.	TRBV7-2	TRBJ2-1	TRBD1	TGTGCCAGCAGCCCCGACAGGGACTCCTACAATGAGCAGTTCTTC	CASSPDRDSYNEQFF
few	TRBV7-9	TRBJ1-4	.	TGTGCCAGCAGCGAGACAGGACGGAATGAAAAACTGTTTTTT	CASSETGRNEKLFF
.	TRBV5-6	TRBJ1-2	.	TGTGCCAGCACCCCGGACCGGGGTGGCTACACCTTC	CASTPDRGGYTF
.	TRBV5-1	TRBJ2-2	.	TGCGCCAGCAGCTTGGAGTCAAGGGGAGGCACCGGGGAGCTGTTTTTT	CASSLESRGGTGELFF
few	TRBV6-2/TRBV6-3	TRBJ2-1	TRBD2	TGTGCCAGCAGTTCGGTAGCGGGGGGGCCTAATGAGCAGTTCTTC	CASSSVAGGPNEQFF
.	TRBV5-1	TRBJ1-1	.	TGCGCCAGCAGCTCCGACGGGCCAACAGGGTTTTACACTGAAGCTTTCTTT	CASSSDGPTGFYTEAFF
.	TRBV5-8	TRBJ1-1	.	TGTGCCAGCAGCTGGGGGGGCGGAGGGGTCCCTGAAGCTTTCTTT	CASSWGGGGVPEAFF
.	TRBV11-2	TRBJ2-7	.	TGTGCCAGCAGCTTTTGGTTAGCCAGCGCCTACGAGCAGTACTTC	CASSFWLASAYEQYF
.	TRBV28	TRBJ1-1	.	TGTGCCAGCAGTGCGGGACCGAGGAACACTGAAGCTTTCTTT	CASSAGPRNTEAFF
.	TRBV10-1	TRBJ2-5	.	TGCGCCAGCGCTGACAGTGGAGAGACCCAGTACTTC	CASADSGETQYF
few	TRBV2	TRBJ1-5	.	TGTGCCAGCAGTGCCCGTTTGCGGGAGCAGCCCCAGCATTTT	CASSARLREQPQHF
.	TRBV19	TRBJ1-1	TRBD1	TGTGCCAGTAGTGCACAGGGGGCCCTTGAAGCTTTCTTT	CASSAQGALEAFF
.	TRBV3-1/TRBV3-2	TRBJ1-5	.	TGTGCCAGCAGTCCGGATCAGAGGGCCAATCAGCCCCAGCATTTT	CASSPDQRANQPQHF
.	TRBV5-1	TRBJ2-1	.	TGCGCCAGCAGCTTGAACACAGGCTTGGCAGTAAATGAGCAGTTCTTC	CASSLNTGLAVNEQFF
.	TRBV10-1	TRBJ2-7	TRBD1	TGCGCCAGCAGTGAGAGGGTAGGGGACAGGGACTCCTACGAGCAGTACTTC	CASSERVGDRDSYEQYF
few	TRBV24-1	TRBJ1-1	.	TGTGCCACTTCCCGCGCAGGGGATAACACTGAAGCTTTCTTT	CATSRAGDNTEAFF
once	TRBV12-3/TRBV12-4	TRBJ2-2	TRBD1	TGTGCCGCGCAGACAGGGCTCACCGGGGAGCTGTTTTTT	CAAQTGLTGELFF
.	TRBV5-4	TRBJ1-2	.	TGTGCCAGCAGCCGGGAACCCAGGCCAATCTATGGCTACACCTTC	CASSREPRPIYGYTF
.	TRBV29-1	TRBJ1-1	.	TGCAGCGTGAAGGGGGGGGGTCGGCAAGCTTTCTTT	CSVKGGGRQAFF
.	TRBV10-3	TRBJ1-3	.	TGTGCCATCAGACAGGGAATAGAACCTGGAAACACCATATATTTT	CAIRQGIEPGNTIYF
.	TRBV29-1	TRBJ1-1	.	TGCAGCGGCCGAGCGTGGAACACTGAAGCTTTCTTT	CSGRAWNTEAFF
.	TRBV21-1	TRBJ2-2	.	TGTGCCAGCAGCAAGGGACAGGGGAAAACCGGGGAGCTGTTTTTT	CASSKGQGKTGELFF
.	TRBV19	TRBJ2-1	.	TGTGCCAGTAGTATAGGAGGCCAGCCTGGTGAGCAGTTCTTC	CASSIGGQPGEQFF
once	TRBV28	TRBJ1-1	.	TGTGCCAGCAGTTTACGTTTAAGACGGGGCACTGAAGCTTTCTTT	CASSLRLRRGTEAFF
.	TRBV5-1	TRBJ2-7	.	TGCGCCAGCAGCTTGGAACTAGATTCTTACGAGCAGTACTTC	CASSLELDSYEQYF
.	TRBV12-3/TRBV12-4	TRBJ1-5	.	TGTGCCAGCAGAAAACAAGGGGGTCAGCCCCAGCATTTT	CASRKQGGQPQHF
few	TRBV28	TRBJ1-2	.	TGTGCCAGCAGGGGGGGGCGCGCAGTGACTAACTATGGCTACACCTTC	CASRGGRAVTNYGYTF
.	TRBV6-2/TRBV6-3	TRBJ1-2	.	TGTGCCAGCAGTGGGGGGACGCACCGCCCTAACTATGGCTACACCTTC	CASSGGTHRPNYGYTF
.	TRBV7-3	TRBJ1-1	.	TGTGCCAGCAGAAGCGCGGGGCACACTGAAGCTTTCTTT	CASRSAGHTEAFF
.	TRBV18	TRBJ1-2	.	TGTGCCAGCTCACAAGGACGGGGGGCGTATGGCTACACCTTC	CASSQGRGAYGYTF
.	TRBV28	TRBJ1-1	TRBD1	TGTGCCAGCAGCGACCCGGGACAGCTGAACACTGAAGCTTTCTTT	CASSDPGQLNTEAFF
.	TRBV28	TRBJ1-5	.	TGTGCCAGCAGTTTAAGGAGAGTTGATCAGCCCCAGCATTTT	CASSLRRVDQPQHF
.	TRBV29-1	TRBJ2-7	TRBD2	TGCAGCGTTGCGGGACTAGCGGGAGGGGGGGCCGCCCCGCAGTACTTC	CSVAGLAGGGAAPQYF
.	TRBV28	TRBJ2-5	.	TGTGCCAGCAGTCGAGCACCCCCTCTCCAAGAGACCCAGTACTTC	CASSRAPPLQETQYF
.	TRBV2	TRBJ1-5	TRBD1	TGTGCCAGTAGGACAGGGTCGAACTATCAGCCCCAGCATTTT	CASRTGSNYQPQHF
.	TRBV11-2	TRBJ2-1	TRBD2	TGTGCCAGCAGCTTAGGGGCACTAGCGGGAGGACACAATGAGCAGTTCTTC	CASSLGALAGGHNEQFF
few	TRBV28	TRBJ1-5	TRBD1	TGTGGAGCCGGACAGGCCGAATACAATCAGCCCCAGCATTTT	CGAGQAEYNQPQHF
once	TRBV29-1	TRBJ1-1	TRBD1	TGCAGCGTTGTCCGGACAGGGAACACTGAAGCTTTCTTT	CSVVRTGNTEAFF
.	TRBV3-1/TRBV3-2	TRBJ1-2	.	TGTGCCAGCAGCCAAGATGGGAGAAACTGGTATGGCTACACCTTC	CASSQDGRNWYGYTF
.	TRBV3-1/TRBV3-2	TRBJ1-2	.	TGTGCCAGCAGCCAGGAGGGTGGTGGCTACACCTTC	CASSQEGGGYTF
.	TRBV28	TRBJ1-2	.	TGTGCCAGCAGTCAAGCTATATATGGCTACACCTTC	CASSQAIYGYTF
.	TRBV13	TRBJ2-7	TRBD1	TGTGCCAGCAGCTCGCCGGGACAGAGCTCCTACGAGCAGTACTTC	CASSSPGQSSYEQYF
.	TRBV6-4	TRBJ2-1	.	TGTGCCAGCAGCCCCGAAGGGGCGTCCTACAATGAGCAGTTCTTC	CASSPEGASYNEQFF